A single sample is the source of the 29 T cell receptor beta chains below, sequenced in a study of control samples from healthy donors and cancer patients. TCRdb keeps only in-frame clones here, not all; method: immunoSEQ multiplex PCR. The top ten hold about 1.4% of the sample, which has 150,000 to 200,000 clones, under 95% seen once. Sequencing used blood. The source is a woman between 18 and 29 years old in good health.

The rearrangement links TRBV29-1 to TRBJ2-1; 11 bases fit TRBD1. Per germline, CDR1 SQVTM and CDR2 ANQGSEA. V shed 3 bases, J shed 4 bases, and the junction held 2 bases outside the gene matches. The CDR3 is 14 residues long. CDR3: CSVEGQGGYNEQFF. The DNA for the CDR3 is TGCAGCGTTGAGGGACAGGGGGGTTACAATGAGCAGTTCTTC.

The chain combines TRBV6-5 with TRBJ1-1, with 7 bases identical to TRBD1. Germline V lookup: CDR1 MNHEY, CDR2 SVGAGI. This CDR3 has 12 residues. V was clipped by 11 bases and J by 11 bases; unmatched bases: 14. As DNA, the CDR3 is TGTGCCGGGAAACCGGCGACAGGGTTTGCTTTCTTT. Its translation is CAGKPATGFAFF.

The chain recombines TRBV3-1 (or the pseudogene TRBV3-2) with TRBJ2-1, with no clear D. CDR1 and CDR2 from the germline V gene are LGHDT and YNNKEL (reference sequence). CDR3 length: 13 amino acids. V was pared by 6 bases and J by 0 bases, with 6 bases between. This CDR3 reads CASSLVSYNEQFF. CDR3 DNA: TGTGCCAGCAGTCTCGTCTCCTACAATGAGCAGTTCTTC.

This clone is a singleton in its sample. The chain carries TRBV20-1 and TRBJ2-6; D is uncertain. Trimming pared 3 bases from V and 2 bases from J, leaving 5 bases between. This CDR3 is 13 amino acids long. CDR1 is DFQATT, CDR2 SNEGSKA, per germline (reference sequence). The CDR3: CSASVPGANVLTF. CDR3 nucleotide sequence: TGCAGTGCTAGTGTTCCTGGGGCCAACGTCCTGACTTTC.

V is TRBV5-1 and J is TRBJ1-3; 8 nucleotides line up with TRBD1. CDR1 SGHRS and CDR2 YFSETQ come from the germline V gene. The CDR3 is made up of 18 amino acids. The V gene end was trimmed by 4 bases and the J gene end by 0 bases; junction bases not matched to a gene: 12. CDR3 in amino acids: CASSPEGTGCPSGNTIYF. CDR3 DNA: TGCGCCAGCAGCCCCGAAGGGACAGGATGCCCCTCTGGAAACACCATATATTTT.

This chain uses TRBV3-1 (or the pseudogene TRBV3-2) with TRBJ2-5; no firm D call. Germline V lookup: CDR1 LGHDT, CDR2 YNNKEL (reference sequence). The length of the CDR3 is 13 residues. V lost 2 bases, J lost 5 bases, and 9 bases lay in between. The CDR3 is CASSQFSRETQYF. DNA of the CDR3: TGTGCCAGCAGCCAATTTTCCCGGGAGACCCAGTACTTC.

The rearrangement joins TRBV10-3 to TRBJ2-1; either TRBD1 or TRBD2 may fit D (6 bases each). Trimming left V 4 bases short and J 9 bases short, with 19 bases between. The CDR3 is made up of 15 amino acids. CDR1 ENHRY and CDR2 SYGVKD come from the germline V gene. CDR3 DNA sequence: TGTGCCATCAGTGGGGGAGGAGGGGGGCTGTTTGAGCAGTTCTTC. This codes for CAISGGGGGLFEQFF.

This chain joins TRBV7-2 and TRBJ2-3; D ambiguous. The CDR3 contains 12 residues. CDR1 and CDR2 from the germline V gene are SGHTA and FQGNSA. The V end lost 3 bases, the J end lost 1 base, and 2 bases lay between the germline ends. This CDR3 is CASSFRTDTQYF. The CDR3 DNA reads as TGTGCCAGCAGCTTCCGCACAGATACGCAGTATTTT.

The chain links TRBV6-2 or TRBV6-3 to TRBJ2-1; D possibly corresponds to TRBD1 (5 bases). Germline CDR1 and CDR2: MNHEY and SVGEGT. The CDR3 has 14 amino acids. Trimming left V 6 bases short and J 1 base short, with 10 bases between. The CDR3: CASSRTYSYNEQFF. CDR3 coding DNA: TGTGCCAGCAGCCGGACATATTCCTACAATGAGCAGTTCTTC.

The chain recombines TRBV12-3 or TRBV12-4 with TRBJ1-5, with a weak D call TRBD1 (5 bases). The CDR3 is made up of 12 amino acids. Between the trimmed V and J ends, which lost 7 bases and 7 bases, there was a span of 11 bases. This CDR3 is CASNLGGQPQHF. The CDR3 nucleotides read TGTGCCAGCAACCTCGGGGGGCAGCCCCAGCATTTT.

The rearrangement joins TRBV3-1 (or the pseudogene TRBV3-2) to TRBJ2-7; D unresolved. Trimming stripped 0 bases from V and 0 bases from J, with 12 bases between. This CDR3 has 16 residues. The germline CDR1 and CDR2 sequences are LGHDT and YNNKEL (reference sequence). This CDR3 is CASSQDPAVTSYEQYF. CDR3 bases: TGTGCCAGCAGCCAAGATCCGGCGGTCACCTCCTACGAGCAGTACTTC.

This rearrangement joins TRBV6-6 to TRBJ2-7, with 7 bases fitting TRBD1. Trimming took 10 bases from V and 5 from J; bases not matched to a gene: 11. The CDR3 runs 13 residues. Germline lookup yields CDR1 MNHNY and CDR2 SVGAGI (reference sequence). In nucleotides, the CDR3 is TGTGCCATCAGAAAACAGGGGAACCACGAGCAGTACTTC. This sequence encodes CAIRKQGNHEQYF.

CDR3 sequence: CATRESGELFF. The CDR3, as DNA: TGTGCCACCCGAGAAAGCGGGGAGCTGTTTTTT. This chain joins TRBV10-3 and TRBJ2-2; D gene uncertain. V lost 10 bases to trimming and J lost 7 bases, with 10 bases between them. The length of the CDR3 is 11 residues. Germline V CDR1 and CDR2: ENHRY, SYGVKD.

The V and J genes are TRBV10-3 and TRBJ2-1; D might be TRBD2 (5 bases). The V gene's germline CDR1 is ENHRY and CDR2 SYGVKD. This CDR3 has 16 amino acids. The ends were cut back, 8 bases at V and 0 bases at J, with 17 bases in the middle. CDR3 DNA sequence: TGTGCCATCGGGTTAGGAACGGGGAGCTCCTACAATGAGCAGTTCTTC. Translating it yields CAIGLGTGSSYNEQFF.

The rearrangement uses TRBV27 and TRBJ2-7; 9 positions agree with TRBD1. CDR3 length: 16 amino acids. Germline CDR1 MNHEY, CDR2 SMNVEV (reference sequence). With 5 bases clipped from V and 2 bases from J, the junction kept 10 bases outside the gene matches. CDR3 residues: CASSRATGGRTYEQYF. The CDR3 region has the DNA TGTGCCAGCAGTCGAGCCACAGGGGGCAGAACCTACGAGCAGTACTTC.

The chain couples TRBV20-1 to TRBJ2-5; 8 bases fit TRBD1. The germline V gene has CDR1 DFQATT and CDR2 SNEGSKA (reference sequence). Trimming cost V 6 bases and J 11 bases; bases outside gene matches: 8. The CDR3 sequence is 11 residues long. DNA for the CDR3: TGCAGTGCCGGGGACAGGCCCCCTCAGTACTTC. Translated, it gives CSAGDRPPQYF.

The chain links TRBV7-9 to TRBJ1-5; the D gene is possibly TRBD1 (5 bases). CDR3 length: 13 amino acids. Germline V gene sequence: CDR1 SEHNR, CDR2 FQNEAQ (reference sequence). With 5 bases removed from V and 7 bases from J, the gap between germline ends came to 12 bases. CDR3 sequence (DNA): TGTGCCAGCAGCCTCGGGGCAAGACAGCCCCAGCATTTT. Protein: CASSLGARQPQHF. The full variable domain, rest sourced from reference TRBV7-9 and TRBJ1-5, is DTGVSQNPRHKITKRGQNVTFRCDPISEHNRLYWYRQTLGQGPEFLTYFQNEAQLEKSRLLSDRFSAERPKGSFSTLEIQRTEQGDSAMYLCASSLGARQPQHFGDGTRLSIL.

This chain's CDR3 is CASSPGEGGVEPQHF. As DNA, the CDR3 is TGTGCCAGCAGCCCCGGTGAGGGAGGGGTAGAGCCCCAGCATTTT. This chain uses TRBV7-9 with TRBJ1-5, with TRBD1 as a possible D gene (5 bases). This CDR3 spans 15 amino acids. Per the germline V gene, CDR1 is SEHNR and CDR2 is FQNEAQ (reference sequence). Trimming shortened V by 5 bases and J by 8 bases, and 19 bases separated the two germline ends.

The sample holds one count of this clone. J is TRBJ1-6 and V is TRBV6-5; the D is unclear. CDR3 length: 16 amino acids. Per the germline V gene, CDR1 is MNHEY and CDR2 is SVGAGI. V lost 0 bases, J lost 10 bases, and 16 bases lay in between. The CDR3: CASSYSLSALGSPLHF. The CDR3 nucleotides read TGTGCCAGCAGTTACTCGCTATCAGCCTTAGGGTCACCCCTCCACTTT.

In DNA form, the CDR3 reads TGTGCCAACGCAAGGGACAACTATAATTCACCCCTCCACTTT. Its protein is CANARDNYNSPLHF. This chain links TRBV7-2 with TRBJ1-6; TRBD1 is a possible D gene (6 bases). Trimming removed 10 bases from V and 3 bases from J, with 13 bases in between. The CDR3 runs to 14 residues. CDR1 and CDR2 (germline): SGHTA, FQGNSA.

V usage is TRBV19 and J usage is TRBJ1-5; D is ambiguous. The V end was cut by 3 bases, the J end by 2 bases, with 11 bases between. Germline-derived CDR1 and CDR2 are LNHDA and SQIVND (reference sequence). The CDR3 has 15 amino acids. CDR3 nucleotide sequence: TGTGCCAGTAGTATGCTGGTGGCTGGCAATCAGCCCCAGCATTTT. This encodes CASSMLVAGNQPQHF.

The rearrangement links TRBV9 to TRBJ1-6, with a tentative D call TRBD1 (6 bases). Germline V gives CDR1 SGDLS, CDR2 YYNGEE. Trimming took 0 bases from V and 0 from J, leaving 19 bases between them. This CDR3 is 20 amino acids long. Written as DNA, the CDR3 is TGTGCCAGCAGCGTAGGGGCCGCGGGACACAATAGCTCCTATAATTCACCCCTCCACTTT. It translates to CASSVGAAGHNSSYNSPLHF.

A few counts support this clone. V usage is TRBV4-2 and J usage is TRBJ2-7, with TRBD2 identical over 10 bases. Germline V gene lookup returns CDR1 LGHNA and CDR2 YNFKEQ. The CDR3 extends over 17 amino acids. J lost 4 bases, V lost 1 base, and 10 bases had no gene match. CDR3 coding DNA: TGTGCCAGCAGCCAAGCCCTAGCGGGAGCCTCTACTTACGAGCAGTACTTC. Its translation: CASSQALAGASTYEQYF.

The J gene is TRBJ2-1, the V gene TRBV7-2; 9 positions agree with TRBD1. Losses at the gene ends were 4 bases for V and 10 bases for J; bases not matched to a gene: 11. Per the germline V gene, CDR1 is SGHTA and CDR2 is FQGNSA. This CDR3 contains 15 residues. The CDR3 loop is CASSYWGQGKAEQFF. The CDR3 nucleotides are TGTGCCAGCAGCTATTGGGGACAGGGAAAGGCGGAGCAGTTCTTC.

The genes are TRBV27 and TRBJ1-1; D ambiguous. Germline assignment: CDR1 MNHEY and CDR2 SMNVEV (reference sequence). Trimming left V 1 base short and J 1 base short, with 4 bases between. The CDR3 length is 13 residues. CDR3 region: CASSLLWNTEAFF. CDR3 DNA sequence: TGTGCCAGCAGTTTATTGTGGAACACTGAAGCTTTCTTT.

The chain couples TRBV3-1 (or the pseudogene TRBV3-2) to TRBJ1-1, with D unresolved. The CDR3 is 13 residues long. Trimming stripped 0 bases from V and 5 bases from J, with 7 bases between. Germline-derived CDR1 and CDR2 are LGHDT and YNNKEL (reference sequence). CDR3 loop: CASSQDSQTEAFF. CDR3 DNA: TGTGCCAGCAGCCAAGATAGCCAGACTGAAGCTTTCTTT.

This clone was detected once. CDR3 DNA sequence: TGTGCCAGCAGCTTAGAGGGGGCTCCGGGACCGAGTGGGTACCAAGAGACCCAGTACTTC. Translating gives CASSLEGAPGPSGYQETQYF. The chain carries TRBV13 and TRBJ2-5; the match to TRBD1 covers 7 bases. Germline CDR1 and CDR2: PRHDT and FYEKMQ (reference sequence). V gave up 1 base and J gave up 0 bases; unmatched junction bases: 17. The CDR3 covers 20 residues.

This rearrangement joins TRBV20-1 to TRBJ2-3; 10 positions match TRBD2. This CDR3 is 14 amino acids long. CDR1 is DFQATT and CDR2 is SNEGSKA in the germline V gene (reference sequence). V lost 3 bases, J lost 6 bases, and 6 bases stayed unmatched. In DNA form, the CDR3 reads TGCAGTGCTAGTCCTAGCGGGGGTGGGGATACGCAGTATTTT. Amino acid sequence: CSASPSGGGDTQYF.

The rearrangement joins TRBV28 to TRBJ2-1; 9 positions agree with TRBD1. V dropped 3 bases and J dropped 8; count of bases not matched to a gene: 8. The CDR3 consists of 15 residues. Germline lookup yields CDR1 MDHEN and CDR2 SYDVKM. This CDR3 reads CASSLGQGASDEQFF. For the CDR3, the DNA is TGTGCCAGCAGTTTGGGACAGGGCGCCTCGGATGAGCAGTTCTTC.